Below, 5 T cell receptor beta chains from the same sample are listed, as sequenced in a study of identical twins. TCRdb independently ran MiXCR on the 5' RACE reads; one entry per CDR3 protein. The table lists about 200,000 distinct CDR3 sequences, approximately 7.1% of them singletons, with about 15% in the top ten. The sample also formed part of further work on T cells expressing NK-cell markers.

Sequencing was done on a sample of CD8+ T cells sorted from blood. Receptor source: a woman between 18 and 29 years old in good health.

Turning to this clonotype: Since a much larger clone is just one base distant, this may be a read error. The chain joins TRBV7-8 to TRBJ1-1, with TRBD1 as a possible D gene (5 bases). Germline loops: CDR1 SGHVS, CDR2 FQNEAQ. Trimming pared 5 bases from V and 7 bases from J, leaving 14 bases between. This CDR3 contains 13 residues. This CDR3 reads CASSSGADIEAFF. For the CDR3, the DNA is TGTGCCAGCAGCAGCGGGGCGGACATTGAAGCTTTCTTT.

The gene calls are TRBV2 and TRBJ2-1; unclear D gene. Trimming pared 8 bases from V and 5 bases from J, leaving 7 bases between. There are 11 residues in the CDR3. Germline V gives CDR1 SNHLY, CDR2 FYNNEI. The CDR3, as DNA: TGTGCCAGCGACTTTAACAATGAGCAGTTCTTC. Translation: CASDFNNEQFF.

This chain joins TRBV9 and TRBJ1-1, with D unclear. V gave up 3 bases and J gave up 0 bases, with 15 bases separating them. Germline-derived CDR1 and CDR2 are SGDLS and YYNGEE. This CDR3 is built from 16 residues. The CDR3: CASSGSTQSLNTEAFF. Written as DNA, the CDR3 is TGTGCCAGCAGCGGATCAACTCAGTCTCTGAACACTGAAGCTTTCTTT. Variable domain in full (rest from reference TRBV9 and TRBJ1-1): DSGVTQTPKHLITATGQRVTLRCSPRSGDLSVYWYQQSLDQGLQFLIQYYNGEERAKGNILERFSAQQFPDLHSELNLSSLELGDSALYFCASSGSTQSLNTEAFFGQGTRLTVV.

The chain combines TRBV29-1 with TRBJ2-7; 11 bases align to TRBD1. Germline V gene data show CDR1 as SQVTM and CDR2 as ANQGSEA. V shed 5 bases, J shed 6 bases, and the junction held 6 bases outside the gene matches. The length of the CDR3 is 13 residues. CDR3 in amino acids: CSVSGQGASEQYF. As DNA, the CDR3 is TGCAGCGTTTCAGGACAGGGGGCCAGCGAGCAGTACTTC.

This clonotype was recorded at least ten times. The chain uses TRBV9 and TRBJ2-5, with 8 bases aligning to TRBD1. Germline values: CDR1 SGDLS, CDR2 YYNGEE. The CDR3 extends over 16 amino acids. The trim removed 4 bases at V and 1 base at J, leaving 9 bases unmatched. The DNA of the CDR3 is TGTGCCAGCAGCCCCGGGACAGGACGAACCCAAGAGACCCAGTACTTC. This codes for CASSPGTGRTQETQYF.